Below are 12 T cell receptor beta chains sequenced from a single sample in a study of shared clonotypes between healthy human individuals. Clones were read by immunoSEQ multiplex PCR, and TCRdb kept only the in-frame ones, dropping some. Of 950,000 to 1,100,000 clones in the sample, approximately 72% are singletons; the top ten hold less than 1.5%. Sequencing input: memory CD4+ T cells sorted from blood. The subset is: CD45RA-negative fraction. All receptors come from a man younger than 35 in good health.

This clone was detected a few times. The chain uses TRBV7-2 and TRBJ1-2; 8 nucleotides align to TRBD1. Germline lookup yields CDR1 SGHTA and CDR2 FQGNSA. This CDR3 is built from 16 residues. Trimming at V came to 1 base and at J to 3 bases, leaving 7 bases not matched to a gene. CDR3 residues: CASSLGFDRGDYGYTF. For the CDR3, the DNA is TGTGCCAGCAGCTTAGGCTTTGACAGGGGAGACTATGGCTACACCTTC.

The V gene is TRBV30, the J gene TRBJ1-2, with 7 bases matching TRBD1. The length of the CDR3 is 13 residues. Germline CDR1 GTSNPN, CDR2 SVGIG (reference sequence). V lost 7 bases and J lost 1; bases outside the gene matches: 6. The CDR3 nucleotides are TGTGCCTTACAGGGGCAGGTTAACTATGGCTACACCTTC. This codes for CALQGQVNYGYTF.

As concerns this clone: The identical CDR3 is also encoded by other nucleotide sequences in the sample. The genes are TRBV2 and TRBJ1-3; 8 positions agree with TRBD1. Germline V gene lookup returns CDR1 SNHLY and CDR2 FYNNEI. The CDR3 is 15 amino acids. The J segment lost 1 base and the V segment lost 4 bases, leaving 3 bases of the junction unmatched. In DNA form, the CDR3 reads TGTGCCAGCAGTGCAGGACAGGGATCTGGAAACACCATATATTTT. It translates to CASSAGQGSGNTIYF.

This clone was counted only a few times. Other nucleotide sequences in the sample specify the same CDR3. This chain links TRBV7-9 with TRBJ2-7; D possibly corresponds to TRBD2 (7 bases). Germline V gives CDR1 SEHNR, CDR2 FQNEAQ (reference sequence). V dropped 3 bases and J dropped 2 bases, with 11 bases sitting between them. This CDR3 has 14 amino acids. DNA of the CDR3: TGTGCCAGCAGCTTGGGGGGGGGCCCCTACGAGCAGTACTTC. This translates into CASSLGGGPYEQYF.

The gene calls are TRBV30 and TRBJ2-5; 7 bases align to TRBD2. In germline, CDR1 is GTSNPN, CDR2 SVGIG (reference sequence). The ends lost 5 bases at V and 4 bases at J; junction bases unmatched: 7. This CDR3 has 13 amino acids. The CDR3 bases are TGTGCCTGGGCAGGCGGGGGAGCAGAGACCCAGTACTTC. The encoded protein is CAWAGGGAETQYF.

The V gene is TRBV30, the J gene TRBJ1-2, with D possibly TRBD1 on 5 matching bases. The V gene lost 3 bases and the J gene lost 4 bases, with 15 bases spanning the gap. The CDR3 is made up of 14 amino acids. Per germline, CDR1 GTSNPN and CDR2 SVGIG (reference sequence). This CDR3 is CAWRLSLGAYGYTF. Written as DNA, the CDR3 is TGTGCCTGGAGATTGAGTCTAGGGGCCTATGGCTACACCTTC.

The chain links TRBV11-3 to TRBJ2-3; the D is unclear. V was pared by 5 bases and J by 0 bases, with 6 bases between. The CDR3 sequence is 13 residues long. Germline V gene sequence: CDR1 SGHNT, CDR2 YENEEA. The CDR3, as DNA: TGTGCCAGCAGCCGTGGGAGCACAGATACGCAGTATTTT. Amino acids: CASSRGSTDTQYF.

CDR3 amino acids: CASSPSGSWTDTQYF. CDR3 DNA sequence: TGTGCCAGCAGTCCATCAGGGAGTTGGACAGATACGCAGTATTTT. V gene TRBV27 combines with J gene TRBJ2-3; TRBD1 or TRBD2 may be the D gene (5 bases each). The CDR3 loop spans 15 amino acids. CDR1 MNHEY and CDR2 SMNVEV come from the germline V gene (reference sequence). The ends were cut back, 5 bases at V and 3 bases at J, with 15 bases in the middle.

The J gene is TRBJ2-5, the V gene TRBV7-9; TRBD1 agrees at 8 bases. V was clipped by 5 bases and J by 5 bases; unmatched bases: 13. CDR1 SEHNR and CDR2 FQNEAQ come from the germline V gene (reference sequence). The CDR3 spans 16 residues. CDR3 sequence reads: CASSPPFRTGKETQYF. In nucleotides, the CDR3 is TGTGCCAGCAGCCCGCCATTTCGGACAGGGAAGGAGACCCAGTACTTC.

The CDR3 sequence: CASSEMTSGNYEQYF. CDR3 DNA sequence: TGTGCCAGTAGCGAAATGACTAGCGGGAACTACGAGCAGTACTTC. The V gene is TRBV19, the J gene TRBJ2-7, with TRBD2 identical over 11 bases. The CDR3 has 15 residues. V was pared by 6 bases and J by 3 bases, with 7 bases of the junction left unmatched. The germline V gene has CDR1 LNHDA and CDR2 SQIVND (reference sequence).

This clone was observed a handful of times. The chain is built from TRBV6-5 and TRBJ1-5, with D unresolved. V lost 2 bases to trimming and J lost 5 bases, with 7 bases between them. Per germline, CDR1 MNHEY and CDR2 SVGAGI. The CDR3 spans 13 residues. In DNA, the CDR3 is TGTGCCAGCAGTTACGGTCTCGATCAGCCCCAGCATTTT. It yields the protein CASSYGLDQPQHF.

This rearrangement joins TRBV18 to TRBJ2-1, with a tentative D call TRBD2 (6 bases). The CDR3 totals 17 residues. Between the trimmed V and J ends, which lost 3 bases and 6 bases, there was a span of 21 bases. Germline-derived CDR1 and CDR2 are KGHSH and LQKENI. As DNA, the CDR3 is TGTGCCAGCTCACCGATTCGGGCGGGGAGCTCCCTCAATGAGCAGTTCTTC. Amino acids: CASSPIRAGSSLNEQFF.